This TCR beta chain was obtained from a study of tumor-infiltrating lymphocytes in primary liver carcinoma. Starting material of about 450 ng total RNA yielded TCR beta cDNA via a constant-region primer. It was through three nested multiplex PCR rounds of slightly modified ARM-PCR that TCR beta libraries arose. Running around 9 cycles apiece, the first two PCR rounds relied on TRBV1-TRBV30 forward primers together with a C-beta reverse primer. Each CDR3 protein gets one entry after TCRdb re-called the multiplex PCR reads with MiXCR. The table records some 130,000 distinct CDR3 sequences, around 65% of them present only once. The trim removed 7 bases at V and 4 bases at J, leaving 9 bases unmatched. Germline values: CDR1 SQVTM, CDR2 ANQGSEA. The CDR3 spans 14 residues. Unsorted bulk tissue, roughly 19-34 mg of it, served as the source for co-extraction of RNA and DNA. This clonotype has ten or more counts.

V and J are TRBV29-1 and TRBJ2-3, with TRBD1 matching 9 bases. Sequences were obtained from tumor-adjacent normal liver tissue. This receptor was obtained from a woman aged 55-69 years with primary liver carcinoma and hepatitis B virus infection. This CDR3 reads CSAAGTGLADTQYF. As DNA, the CDR3 is TGCAGCGCTGCGGGGACAGGGCTGGCAGATACGCAGTATTTT.